This TCR beta chain comes out of a study of vaccination and CD4 T cells after COVID-19. In the study overall: Either a CEFX pool, an HIV-1 Nef pool, or no peptide was added to control cultures.

Time point meaning: late sampling 161 to 241 days after vaccination in a few convalescent patients. Treatment: roughly nine-day PBMC culture with coronavirus spike peptide pools or control peptides (ViraFEST assay). The CDR3 runs to 13 residues. Between the trimmed V and J ends, which lost 2 bases and 0 bases, there was a span of 3 bases. In germline, CDR1 is SGHTA, CDR2 FQGNSA. Oncomine TCR Beta short-read sequencing was applied to DNA from cultured CD4+ T cells. From cultured CD4+ T cells, genomic DNA was extracted. TCRdb ran MiXCR on the PCR reads and lists one entry per CDR3 protein. The sample yields fewer than 30,000 distinct CDR3 sequences, 28% seen once. As regards this clonotype: What it binds is unknown.

This chain uses TRBV7-2 with TRBJ2-3; the D is unclear. Sequenced here: CD4+ T cells from blood, cultured in vitro, sampled about 7 months after SARS-CoV-2 vaccination. This receptor was obtained from a human donor who had recovered from COVID-19. The chain's CDR3 is CASSLPSTDTQYF. The CDR3 coding sequence is TGTGCCAGCAGCTTACCCAGCACAGATACGCAGTATTTT.